This paragraph reports one TCR beta chain. This record belongs to a study of blood T cell repertoires in COVID-19. Study as a whole: Whether acute or convalescent, the COVID-19 samples came from the United States, Italy and Spain. Nucleic acid was either cDNA or gDNA, and it came from T cells, B-cell-depleted T cells, or PBMCs.

In the original analysis: The assay estimated nucleated cells by amplifying reference gene primers. Only in-frame clones appear in the TCRdb table, and some are missing; sequencing was by immunoSEQ multiplex PCR. For V, J and clone size, that table is used; D and trimming come from the DNA. The profile shows 350,000 to 500,000 clones, approximately 90% of them singletons. Germline-derived CDR1 and CDR2 are LNHDA and SQIVND (reference sequence). CDR3 length: 15 residues. V dropped 10 bases and J dropped 0 bases, with 16 bases sitting between them. V gene TRBV19 combines with J gene TRBJ1-5; D is perhaps TRBD1 (5 bases). The sequence came from a man aged 18 to 30 with COVID-19, enrolled during active disease. The specimen sequenced was peripheral blood. Written as DNA, the CDR3 is TGTGCCACTTCAGACAGCCCTTATAGCAATCAGCCCCAGCATTTT. Its translation: CATSDSPYSNQPQHF.